This T cell receptor (beta chain) derives from a study of human T cells and chemical hapten exposure. This clonotype was picked up a small number of times. The antigen is not known. The time point is: patch test 1, 2 weeks after DPC sensitization. Treatment noted: therapeutic diphenylcyclopropenone sensitization with weekly scalp DPC. Alopecia patients between 18 and 70 years old and suitable for DPC were used as donors. Whole-study results and caveats: The number of TCRs over 1 in 1000 frequency stayed unchanged after DPC.

Individual cDNA molecules had unique molecular identifiers attached to them by the library. TCRdb called the RACE reads again in MiXCR, with one record for every CDR3 protein. The sample has fewer than 200,000 distinct CDR3 sequences, 20% to 25% seen once. From germline, CDR1 is MDHEN and CDR2 SYDVKM. The V gene lost 3 bases and the J gene lost 0 bases, with 17 bases spanning the gap. The CDR3 has 17 amino acids. This sample comprised whole blood, obtained in connection with sensitization to the hapten diphenylcyclopropenone (DPC). This TCR was sampled from a woman between 45 and 60 years old with alopecia areata. Some clones in this sample may be carry-over from other donors' samples. V and J are TRBV28 and TRBJ1-1; no definite D call. The CDR3 DNA reads TGTGCCAGCAGTTTCACATTTCTATCAGAGATGAACACTGAAGCTTTCTTT. Its protein is CASSFTFLSEMNTEAFF.